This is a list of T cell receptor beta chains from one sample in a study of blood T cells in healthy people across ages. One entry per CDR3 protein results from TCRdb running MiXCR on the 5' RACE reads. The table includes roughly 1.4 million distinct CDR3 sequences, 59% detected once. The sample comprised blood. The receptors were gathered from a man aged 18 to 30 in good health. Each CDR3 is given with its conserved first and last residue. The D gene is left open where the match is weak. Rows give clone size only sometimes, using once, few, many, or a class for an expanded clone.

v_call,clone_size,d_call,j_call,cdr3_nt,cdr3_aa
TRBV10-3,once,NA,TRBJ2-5,TGTGCCATCAGTGAGACAGACACTCCCCTGTCCCAAGAGACCCAGTACTTC,CAISETDTPLSQETQYF
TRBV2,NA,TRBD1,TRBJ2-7,TGTGCCAGTCGCCCGGGACAGAACTACGAGCAGTACTTC,CASRPGQNYEQYF
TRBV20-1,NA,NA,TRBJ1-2,TGCAGTGCTAGGGCCGGGGACCCCCCAACATTCTATGGCTACACCTTC,CSARAGDPPTFYGYTF
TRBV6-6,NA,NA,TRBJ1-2,TGTGCCAGCAGTCCCGACAGCGAGTGGTATGGCTACACCTTC,CASSPDSEWYGYTF
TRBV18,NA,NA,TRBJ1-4,TGTGCCAGCTCACCTATGGCGGCCGGTAATGAAAAACTGTTTTTT,CASSPMAAGNEKLFF
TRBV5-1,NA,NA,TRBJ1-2,TGCGCCAGCCGCGATACGGGCCCCAACTATGGCTACACCTTC,CASRDTGPNYGYTF
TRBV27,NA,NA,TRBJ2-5,TGTGCCAGCAGTTTATATGGTCCGGGCTCACCCGCGGAGACCCAGTACTTC,CASSLYGPGSPAETQYF
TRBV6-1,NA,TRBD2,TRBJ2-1,TGTGCCAGCACCTTCAGCGGGGCCTCCTACAATGAGCAGTTCTTC,CASTFSGASYNEQFF
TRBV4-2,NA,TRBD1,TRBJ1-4,TGTGCCAGCAGCCAGGAACGGGACAGCCGAAATGAAAAACTGTTTTTT,CASSQERDSRNEKLFF
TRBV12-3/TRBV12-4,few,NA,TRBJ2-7,TGTGCCAGCAGTCCCCGGGGCCAGGAGAACGAGCAGTACTTC,CASSPRGQENEQYF
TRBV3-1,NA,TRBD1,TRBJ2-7,TGTGCCAGCAGCCGACCGGGACAGGGGTACGACGAGCAGTACTTC,CASSRPGQGYDEQYF
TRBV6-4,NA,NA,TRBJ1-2,TGTGCCAGCAGTGAAGGATCCGGACGGCCGGGGGGCTACACCTTC,CASSEGSGRPGGYTF